The source of this TCR beta chain is a study of blood T cell repertoires in COVID-19. The CDR3 consists of 14 residues. The V gene lost 0 bases and the J gene lost 9 bases, with 11 bases spanning the gap. CDR1 and CDR2 (germline): SGHAT, FQNNGV. Sequencing was performed with immunoSEQ multiplex PCR; in TCRdb, only in-frame clones are kept and a portion is missing. The sample consists of roughly 300,000 clones, approximately 83% of them appearing once. The V gene is TRBV11-2, the J gene TRBJ1-4; weak D call: TRBD1 (5 bases). This receptor was identified in a woman between 35 and 50 years old with acute COVID-19. Sequenced: PBMCs or T cells enriched from blood (not recorded which). The CDR3 spells CASSLERQSQKLFF. CDR3 coding DNA: TGTGCCAGCAGCTTAGAACGACAGAGCCAAAAACTGTTTTTT.